This T cell receptor beta chain was recorded in a study of T cell changes during pregnancy in multiple sclerosis. This CDR3 region has 14 residues. Germline V CDR1 and CDR2: LGHNA, YNFKEQ. V lost 1 base, J lost 2 bases, and 6 bases lay in between. Sequenced by immunoSEQ multiplex PCR; TCRdb stores in-frame clones only, minus some. This table has around 63,000 clones, around nine tenths appearing once. The V and J genes are TRBV4-2 and TRBJ2-4; D uncertain. The sample in question was peripheral blood, obtained in the third trimester of pregnancy. The sequence derives from a female donor in good health, enrolled as a control in a pregnancy study. This CDR3 reads CASSQAGTKNIQYF. Written as DNA, the CDR3 is TGTGCCAGCAGCCAAGCAGGCACCAAAAACATTCAGTACTTC.